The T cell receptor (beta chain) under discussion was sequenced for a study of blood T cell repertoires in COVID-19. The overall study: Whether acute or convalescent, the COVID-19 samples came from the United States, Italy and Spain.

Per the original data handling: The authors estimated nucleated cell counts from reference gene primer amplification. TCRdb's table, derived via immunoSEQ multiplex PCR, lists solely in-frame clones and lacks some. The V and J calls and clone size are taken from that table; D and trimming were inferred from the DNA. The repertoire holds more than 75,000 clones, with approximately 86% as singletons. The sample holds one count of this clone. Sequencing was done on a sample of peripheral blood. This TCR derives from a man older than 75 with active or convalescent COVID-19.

The CDR3 nucleotides read TGTGCCAGCAGCACCCCGACTAGTACAGATACGCAGTATTTT. Its protein product is CASSTPTSTDTQYF. The genes are TRBV5-4 and TRBJ2-3; D possibly corresponds to TRBD2 (6 bases). The V end lost 4 bases, the J end lost 3 bases, and 12 bases lay between the germline ends. CDR1 and CDR2 from the germline V gene are SGHNT and YYREEE (reference sequence). The CDR3 covers 14 residues.